Presented here are 18 T cell receptor beta chains from one specimen sequenced in a study of monozygotic twins with inflammatory bowel disease. TCRdb reanalyzed the 5' RACE reads and collapses them to one entry per CDR3 protein, without DNA. Its listing shows a few hundred thousand distinct CDR3 sequences. Sequences were obtained from blood. The origin of the receptors is a human donor with ulcerative colitis or Crohn's disease, or a healthy co-twin of an affected twin (not recorded which).

The chain is built from TRBV10-3 and TRBJ1-1; TCRdb proposes TRBD1, but this gene call is untestable without DNA. Germline V CDR1 and CDR2: ENHRY, SYGVKD. The CDR3 runs 16 residues. The CDR3 sequence: CAISDPGGDSNTEAFF.

CDR3 loop: CASSMSPRTGELFF. This chain joins TRBV19 and TRBJ2-2; absent DNA, TCRdb's TRBD1 call cannot be checked. The CDR3 is 14 amino acids. Looked up from germline, CDR1 is LNHDA and CDR2 is SQIVND (reference sequence).

V usage is TRBV5-1 and J usage is TRBJ2-2. From germline, CDR1 is SGHRS and CDR2 YFSETQ. The CDR3 has 15 residues. Here the CDR3 reads CASSLGRTNTGELFF.

The chain is built from TRBV4-1 and TRBJ1-1; TCRdb picks TRBD1, but there is no DNA to check that call. The CDR3 has 14 amino acids. Germline lookup yields CDR1 MGHRA and CDR2 YSYEKL. The CDR3 protein is CASSSGDTGTEAFF.

This sequence joins TRBV7-2 and TRBJ2-5; TCRdb's assignment of TRBD1 cannot be checked, as there is no DNA. Germline V lookup: CDR1 SGHTA, CDR2 FQGNSA. The CDR3 extends over 15 amino acids. The CDR3 here is CASSFLSGAEETQYF.

The V and J genes are TRBV7-2 and TRBJ1-1; TCRdb reports TRBD1, a call that lacks DNA to check it against. Germline V gene data show CDR1 as SGHTA and CDR2 as FQGNSA. The CDR3 totals 15 residues. The CDR3 reads CASSLAPSGGTEAFF.

CDR3 protein: CASSSPRASGRLAKNIQYF. The chain links TRBV11-2 to TRBJ2-4; TCRdb selects TRBD2, and the lack of DNA leaves this call unchecked. From germline, CDR1 is SGHAT and CDR2 FQNNGV. This CDR3 has 19 residues.

The genes are TRBV4-3 and TRBJ2-1; without DNA, the TCRdb call of TRBD1 cannot be checked. Germline CDR1 is LGHNA and CDR2 is YSLEER. The CDR3 totals 16 residues. CDR3 protein: CASSQDRPGIDNEQFF.

The V and J genes are TRBV11-2 and TRBJ2-1; TCRdb gives TRBD2 as the D gene, but with no DNA this cannot be confirmed. The CDR3 covers 15 residues. CDR1 is SGHAT, CDR2 FQNNGV, per germline. The CDR3 spells CASSTTGGGYNEQFF.

The chain has TRBV29-1 and TRBJ2-7; the D call of TRBD1 rests on TCRdb alone, since no DNA is present to check it. This CDR3 is 12 amino acids long. The germline gives CDR1 SQVTM, CDR2 ANQGSEA. CDR3 loop: CSAPRGSYEQYF.

The chain employs TRBV5-1 and TRBJ2-1; the TCRdb D gene call, TRBD1, has no DNA to confirm it. This CDR3 has 13 residues. Per the germline V gene, CDR1 is SGHRS and CDR2 is YFSETQ. Here the CDR3 reads CASRETGGDEQFF.

The rearrangement joins TRBV10-3 to TRBJ2-1; the D gene TCRdb calls, TRBD1, cannot be checked with no DNA. The length of the CDR3 is 13 residues. Germline V gives CDR1 ENHRY, CDR2 SYGVKD. The CDR3 region is CAIIGGKNNEQFF.

V usage is TRBV7-2 and J usage is TRBJ1-5; there is no DNA to check the TCRdb D call of TRBD1. The CDR3 totals 17 residues. CDR1 SGHTA and CDR2 FQGNSA come from the germline V gene. The CDR3 reads CASSLLRTGAHNQPQHF.

The chain's CDR3 is CASSNSRGNEQFF. The chain carries TRBV11-2 and TRBJ2-1; TCRdb designates TRBD2, a call that cannot be tested without DNA. Per the germline V gene, CDR1 is SGHAT and CDR2 is FQNNGV. CDR3 length equals 13 residues.

The rearrangement uses TRBV25-1 and TRBJ1-5. Germline assignment: CDR1 MGHDK and CDR2 SYGVNS. CDR3 length equals 14 residues. CDR3 protein: CASSELWMNQPQHF.

The CDR3: CSGTDGPVPNQPQHF. The rearrangement joins TRBV20-1 to TRBJ1-5. The CDR3 has 15 residues. Germline V gene sequence: CDR1 DFQATT, CDR2 SNEGSKA (reference sequence).

The chain is built from TRBV12-3 or TRBV12-4 and TRBJ2-7; without DNA, the TCRdb call of TRBD1 cannot be checked. This CDR3 spans 15 amino acids. CDR3 amino acids: CASSPNRGPTYEQYF.

The chain has TRBV20-1 and TRBJ2-7; TCRdb returns TRBD2, unconfirmable since there is no DNA. Germline CDR1 DFQATT, CDR2 SNEGSKA (reference sequence). CDR3 length: 16 amino acids. CDR3 in amino acids: CSASPGTSGASYEQYF.